This T cell receptor (beta chain) was sequenced during a study of post-analysis software for immune sequencing data. Study-wide findings and caveats: About five TRBV segments, including TRBV5-6, TRBV5-1 and TRBV20-1, were more frequent in patients than controls. Compared with controls, patients showed significantly lower normalized Chao1 diversity.

This clonotype has just a few counts. What it binds is not known. Unique-molecular-identifier-tagged TCR beta cDNA libraries were used. About 500,000 cDNA molecules were obtained per 1 to 10 million input T cells. Using its own MiXCR run on the PCR reads, TCRdb lists one record per CDR3 protein. The repertoire holds fewer than 600,000 distinct CDR3 sequences, less than 45% seen once, with about 12% in the top ten. V trimming: 3 bases; J trimming: 2 bases; junction bases outside the gene matches: 5. CDR3 size: 16 residues. Per the germline V gene, CDR1 is LGHNA and CDR2 is YSLEER. This sequence joins TRBV4-3 and TRBJ2-1, with 9 bases matching TRBD2. Sequenced: blood. The clonotype was recovered from a girl aged 5 to 17 with multiple sclerosis. The CDR3 reads CASSQGSGSPYNEQFF. The DNA of the CDR3 is TGCGCCAGCAGCCAGGGTAGCGGGAGTCCCTACAATGAGCAGTTCTTC.